This is a list of T cell receptor beta chains from one sample in a study of blood T cell repertoires in COVID-19. Sequencing used immunoSEQ multiplex PCR; TCRdb keeps in-frame clones, though not all of them. The sample has 200,000 to 250,000 clones; roughly four fifths are singletons. Sample: peripheral blood. These receptor sequences come from a woman between 18 and 30 years old with acute or convalescent COVID-19. CDR3s include the opening cysteine and the closing phenylalanine or tryptophan. D genes are given only for firm matches. A clone size is listed for some rows: how often the clone was seen (once, few, many), or a class if it is expanded.

TRBJ1-5,.,TRBV5-6,.,CASSLLGDTQYQPQHF,TGTGCCAGCAGCTTGTTGGGGGACACCCAATATCAGCCCCAGCATTTT
TRBJ2-3,TRBD2,TRBV28,.,CASSSMTSGKGYDTDTQYF,TGTGCCAGCAGTTCTATGACTAGCGGGAAGGGTTATGACACAGATACGCAGTATTTT
TRBJ2-1,TRBD2,TRBV7-7,.,CASSRLAGVYNEQFF,TGTGCTAGCAGTCGACTAGCGGGCGTTTACAATGAGCAGTTCTTC
TRBJ2-5,TRBD2,TRBV28,.,CASSAGVIETQYF,TGTGCCAGCAGTGCGGGGGTAATTGAGACCCAGTACTTC
TRBJ2-7,TRBD1,TRBV20-1,.,CSEATGGEQYF,TGCAGTGAGGCAACAGGGGGCGAGCAGTACTTC
TRBJ1-2,TRBD1,TRBV7-3,.,CASSKLGQGGGYTF,TGTGCCAGCAGCAAGTTAGGACAGGGAGGAGGCTACACCTTC
TRBJ2-1,.,TRBV18,once,CASSQTDYNEQFF,TGTGCCAGCTCGCAGACAGACTACAATGAGCAGTTCTTC
TRBJ1-1,TRBD1,TRBV28,.,CASRDTGGLNTEAFF,TGTGCCAGCAGAGATACAGGGGGACTGAACACTGAAGCTTTCTTT
TRBJ1-5,TRBD1,TRBV6-2/TRBV6-3,.,CASSYRFGQGSNQPQHF,TGTGCCAGCAGTTATAGGTTTGGACAGGGAAGCAATCAGCCCCAGCATTTT
TRBJ2-5,TRBD2,TRBV6-5,.,CASRAGGGGETQYF,TGTGCCAGCCGAGCGGGAGGGGGGGGAGAGACCCAGTACTTC
TRBJ1-5,TRBD1,TRBV5-4,.,CASSLEGGGNQPQHF,TGTGCCAGCAGCTTGGAAGGGGGCGGCAATCAGCCCCAGCATTTT
TRBJ1-3,.,TRBV30,.,CAWGPQNTIYF,TGTGCCTGGGGACCTCAGAACACCATATATTTT
TRBJ1-2,.,TRBV30,many,CAWSVLYGYTF,TGTGCCTGGAGTGTTCTTTATGGCTACACCTTC